Below, 16 T cell receptor beta chains from the same sample are listed, as sequenced in a study of shared clonotypes between healthy human individuals. Clones were read by immunoSEQ multiplex PCR, and TCRdb kept only the in-frame ones, dropping some. This repertoire shows 1.5 million to 2.5 million clones, roughly 95% found once; its top ten account for roughly 1%. As defined, naive CD8 cells were CD45RO-negative and positively selected for CCR7, with terminally differentiated effector memory CD45RA+ cells excluded. The sample was naive CD8+ T cells sorted from blood. Receptors were obtained from a man aged 18 to 30 in good health.

V gene TRBV10-2 combines with J gene TRBJ1-4; D is perhaps TRBD1 (6 bases). The CDR3 is 14 amino acids. V shed 2 bases and J shed 8 bases, with 12 bases lying between them. Germline V gene lookup returns CDR1 WSHSY and CDR2 SAAADI. CDR3 in amino acids: CASSERGAGEKLFF. Written as DNA, the CDR3 is TGCGCCAGCAGTGAGCGGGGGGCTGGAGAAAAACTGTTTTTT.

The chain recombines TRBV7-8 with TRBJ2-5; D gene uncertain. Germline values: CDR1 SGHVS, CDR2 FQNEAQ. This CDR3 has 11 amino acids. V shed 5 bases and J shed 7 bases, with 8 bases lying between them. The CDR3 DNA reads TGTGCCAGCAGCCCAGACGGGACCCAGTACTTC. This encodes CASSPDGTQYF.

A note on this clone: One junction end disagrees with the germline gene, perhaps due to a read error. The chain's CDR3 is CVSSPGDSYEQYF. CDR3 DNA sequence: TGTGTCAGCAGCCCTGGGGACTCCTACGAGCAGTACTTC. The V and J genes are TRBV13 and TRBJ2-7; D is undetermined. The length of the CDR3 is 13 residues. Germline V lookup: CDR1 PRHDT, CDR2 FYEKMQ (reference sequence).

On this clone: This same CDR3 is encoded by further DNA sequences in the sample. CDR3 nucleotides: TGTGCCAGCAGTTTATTGGGGGGCGGCTACGAGCAGTACTTC. Protein: CASSLLGGGYEQYF. This sequence joins TRBV27 and TRBJ2-7; tentatively, D is TRBD1 or TRBD2 (6 bases each). CDR1 and CDR2 from the germline V gene are MNHEY and SMNVEV (reference sequence). The V and J ends lost 1 base and 3 bases respectively, with 10 bases between them. This CDR3 is 14 amino acids long.

This chain joins TRBV7-8 and TRBJ2-7; 10 nucleotides line up with TRBD2. Germline CDR1 is SGHVS and CDR2 is FQNEAQ. The length of the CDR3 is 16 residues. V trimming: 4 bases; J trimming: 0 bases; junction bases outside the gene matches: 6. This CDR3 reads CASSSGLAVNSYEQYF. The CDR3 region has the DNA TGTGCCAGCAGCTCCGGACTAGCGGTGAACTCCTACGAGCAGTACTTC.

CDR3 protein: CASSLDPGPNQPQHF. The DNA for the CDR3 is TGTGCCAGTAGCCTCGACCCAGGACCAAATCAGCCCCAGCATTTT. The V call is TRBV19, the J call TRBJ1-5; D gene unclear. Germline-derived CDR1 and CDR2 are LNHDA and SQIVND (reference sequence). The CDR3 covers 15 residues. V lost 6 bases and J lost 4, with 16 bases in between.

The gene calls are TRBV27 and TRBJ2-6; TRBD1 aligns across 9 bases. Looked up from germline, CDR1 is MNHEY and CDR2 is SMNVEV (reference sequence). The CDR3 extends over 16 amino acids. V shed 6 bases and J 0 bases; nucleotides not matched to a gene: 3. CDR3 bases: TGTGCCAGCAGGGACAGGGGATTCTCTGGGGCCAACGTCCTGACTTTC. Translation: CASRDRGFSGANVLTF.

This clone was seen a few times. The chain employs TRBV7-6 and TRBJ2-3; D gene uncertain. Trimming left V 5 bases short and J 0 bases short, with 3 bases between. The CDR3 is made up of 12 amino acids. Germline assignment: CDR1 SGHVS and CDR2 FNYEAQ. DNA for the CDR3: TGTGCCAGCAGCCCTAGCACAGATACGCAGTATTTT. This encodes CASSPSTDTQYF.

The chain links TRBV4-1 to TRBJ1-1; maybe TRBD1 (5 bases). CDR1 MGHRA and CDR2 YSYEKL come from the germline V gene. The CDR3 totals 14 residues. Deletions cut 3 bases from V and 7 bases from J, with 15 bases between. CDR3 protein: CASSHGGRSFEAFF. CDR3 in DNA: TGCGCCAGCAGCCACGGGGGGAGATCCTTTGAAGCTTTCTTT.

Turning to this clone: Distinct nucleotide sequences in the sample also encode this CDR3. V gene TRBV7-9 combines with J gene TRBJ2-7; unclear D gene. The germline V gene encodes CDR1 SEHNR and CDR2 FQNEAQ (reference sequence). Trimming took 5 bases from V and 4 from J, leaving 6 bases between them. CDR3 length: 11 residues. The chain's CDR3 is CASSPGYEQYF. Here the CDR3 DNA reads TGTGCCAGCAGCCCGGGTTACGAGCAGTACTTC. Full variable domain (missing parts from reference TRBV7-9 and TRBJ2-7): DTGVSQNPRHKITKRGQNVTFRCDPISEHNRLYWYRQTLGQGPEFLTYFQNEAQLEKSRLLSDRFSAERPKGSFSTLEIQRTEQGDSAMYLCASSPGYEQYFGPGTRLTVT.

This chain uses TRBV29-1 with TRBJ2-3; 12 positions match TRBD1. The CDR3 covers 14 residues. CDR1 is SQVTM, CDR2 ANQGSEA, per germline. V was pared by 5 bases and J by 5 bases, with 5 bases of the junction left unmatched. CDR3 nucleotide sequence: TGCAGCGTTCCGGGACAGGGGGCAGTAGATACGCAGTATTTT. Translated, it gives CSVPGQGAVDTQYF.

The chain carries TRBV5-4 and TRBJ1-6, with a possible D match to TRBD1 (6 bases). Germline CDR1 reads SGHNT; CDR2 reads YYREEE (reference sequence). The CDR3 spans 16 residues. V was shortened by 4 bases and J by 0 bases, with 11 bases between the two germline ends. The CDR3 bases are TGTGCCAGCAGCGAAGGGGGAAGCTCCTATAATTCACCCCTCCACTTT. Translating it yields CASSEGGSSYNSPLHF.

This chain connects TRBV30 to TRBJ2-7; possibly TRBD1 for D (5 bases). The CDR3 spans 15 residues. Trimming stripped 0 bases from V and 3 bases from J, with 15 bases between. Germline CDR1 reads GTSNPN; CDR2 reads SVGIG (reference sequence). CDR3 sequence (DNA): TGTGCCTGGAGTGTATATCCAGGGTCCGGCTACGAGCAGTACTTC. Its translation is CAWSVYPGSGYEQYF.

The rearrangement uses TRBV25-1 and TRBJ2-2; maybe TRBD2 (6 bases). V dropped 5 bases and J dropped 4 bases, with 14 bases sitting between them. The CDR3 spans 15 residues. Germline V CDR1 and CDR2: MGHDK, SYGVNS. CDR3 amino acids: CASSSLVGGTGELFF. For the CDR3, the DNA is TGTGCCAGCAGTAGTTTGGTGGGGGGCACCGGGGAGCTGTTTTTT.

About this clone itself: This same CDR3 is encoded by further DNA sequences in the sample. This chain uses TRBV29-1 with TRBJ2-1; D not certain. Germline V gene data show CDR1 as SQVTM and CDR2 as ANQGSEA. The CDR3 length is 13 residues. The V and J ends lost 4 bases and 3 bases respectively, with 10 bases between them. In DNA form, the CDR3 reads TGCAGCGTTGTCCCGGTGGGCTACAATGAGCAGTTCTTC. Translated: CSVVPVGYNEQFF.

J is TRBJ2-5 and V is TRBV10-3; D is unresolved. This CDR3 is built from 14 residues. Germline CDR1 and CDR2: ENHRY and SYGVKD. V was clipped by 4 bases and J by 1 base, with 10 bases between them. The CDR3 DNA sequence: TGTGCCATCAGTGTGGCGGCCTCCCAAGAGACCCAGTACTTC. Its translation: CAISVAASQETQYF.